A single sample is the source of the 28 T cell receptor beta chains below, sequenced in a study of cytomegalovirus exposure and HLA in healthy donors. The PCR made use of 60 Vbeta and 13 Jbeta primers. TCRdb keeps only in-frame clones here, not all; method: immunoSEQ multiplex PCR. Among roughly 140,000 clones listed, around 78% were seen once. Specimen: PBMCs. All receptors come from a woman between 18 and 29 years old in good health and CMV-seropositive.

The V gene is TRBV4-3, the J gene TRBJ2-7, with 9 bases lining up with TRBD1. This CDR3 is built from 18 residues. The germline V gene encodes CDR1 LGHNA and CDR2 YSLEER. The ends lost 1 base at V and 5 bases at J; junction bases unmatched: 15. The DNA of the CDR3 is TGCGCCAGCAGCCAAGGCCGAGGGCCGGGACAGGGATCCAACGAGCAGTACTTC. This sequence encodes CASSQGRGPGQGSNEQYF.

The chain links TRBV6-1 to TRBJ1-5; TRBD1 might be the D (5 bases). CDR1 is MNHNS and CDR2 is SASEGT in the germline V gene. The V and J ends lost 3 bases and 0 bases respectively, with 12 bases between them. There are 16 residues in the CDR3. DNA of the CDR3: TGTGCCAGCAGTGAGGGAGGGGTCTATAGCAATCAGCCCCAGCATTTT. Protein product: CASSEGGVYSNQPQHF.

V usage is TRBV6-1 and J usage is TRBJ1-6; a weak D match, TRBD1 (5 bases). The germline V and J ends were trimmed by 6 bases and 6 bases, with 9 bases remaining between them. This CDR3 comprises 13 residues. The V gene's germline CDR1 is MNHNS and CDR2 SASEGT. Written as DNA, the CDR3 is TGTGCCAGCAGCCCAGGGCTTAATTCACCCCTCCACTTT. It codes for CASSPGLNSPLHF.

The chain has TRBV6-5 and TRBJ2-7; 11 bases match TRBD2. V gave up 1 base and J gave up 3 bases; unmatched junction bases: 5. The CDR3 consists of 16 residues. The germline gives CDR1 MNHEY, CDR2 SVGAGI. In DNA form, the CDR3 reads TGTGCCAGCAGTTACTACACTAGCGGGGGCCTCTACGAGCAGTACTTC. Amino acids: CASSYYTSGGLYEQYF.

CDR3 sequence reads: CASSSRLAGYPGANVLTF. CDR3 sequence (DNA): TGTGCCAGCAGCTCCCGACTAGCGGGGTACCCTGGGGCCAACGTCCTGACTTTC. The V and J genes are TRBV5-4 and TRBJ2-6, with TRBD2 matching over 11 bases. Germline V lookup: CDR1 SGHNT, CDR2 YYREEE (reference sequence). This CDR3 region has 18 residues. J gave up 2 bases and V 3 bases, and 7 bases lay outside the gene matches.

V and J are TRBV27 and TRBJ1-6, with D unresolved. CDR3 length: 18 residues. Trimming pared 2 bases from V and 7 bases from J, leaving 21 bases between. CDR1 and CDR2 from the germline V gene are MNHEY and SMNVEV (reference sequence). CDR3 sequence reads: CASSLKGLPAGGNSPLHF. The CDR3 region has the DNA TGTGCCAGCAGTTTAAAGGGCCTTCCTGCGGGTGGGAATTCACCCCTCCACTTT.

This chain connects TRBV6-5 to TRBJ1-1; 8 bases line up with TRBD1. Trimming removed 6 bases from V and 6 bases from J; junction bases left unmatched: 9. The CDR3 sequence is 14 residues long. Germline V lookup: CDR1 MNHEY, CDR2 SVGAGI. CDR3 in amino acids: CASSAGGGIAEAFF. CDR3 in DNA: TGTGCCAGCAGCGCAGGGGGCGGGATCGCTGAAGCTTTCTTT.

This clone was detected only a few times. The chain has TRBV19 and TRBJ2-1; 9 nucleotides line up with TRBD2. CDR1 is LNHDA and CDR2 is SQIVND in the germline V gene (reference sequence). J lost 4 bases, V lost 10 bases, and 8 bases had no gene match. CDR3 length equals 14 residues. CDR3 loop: CATGLARTYNEQFF. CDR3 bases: TGTGCCACAGGACTAGCGAGGACATACAATGAGCAGTTCTTC.

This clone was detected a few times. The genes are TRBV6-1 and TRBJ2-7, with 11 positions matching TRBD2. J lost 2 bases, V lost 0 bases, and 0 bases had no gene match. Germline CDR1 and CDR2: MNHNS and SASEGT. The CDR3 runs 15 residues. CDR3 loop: CASSEASGGAYEQYF. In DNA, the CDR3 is TGTGCCAGCAGTGAAGCTAGCGGGGGGGCCTACGAGCAGTACTTC.

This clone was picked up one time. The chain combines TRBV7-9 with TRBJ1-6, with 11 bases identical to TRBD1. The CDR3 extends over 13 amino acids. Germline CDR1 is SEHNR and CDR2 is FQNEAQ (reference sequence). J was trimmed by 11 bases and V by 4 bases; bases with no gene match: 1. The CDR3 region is CASSWGQGAPLHF. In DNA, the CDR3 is TGTGCCAGCAGCTGGGGACAGGGGGCACCCCTCCACTTT.

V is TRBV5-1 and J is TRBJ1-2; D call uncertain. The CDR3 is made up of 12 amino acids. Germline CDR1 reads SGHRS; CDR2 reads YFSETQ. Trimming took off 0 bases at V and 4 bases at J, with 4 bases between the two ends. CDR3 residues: CASSLDTYGYTF. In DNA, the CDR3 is TGCGCCAGCAGCTTGGACACCTATGGCTACACCTTC. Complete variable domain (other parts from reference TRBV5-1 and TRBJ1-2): KAGVTQTPRYLIKTRGQQVTLSCSPISGHRSVSWYQQTPGQGLQFLFEYFSETQRNKGNFPGRFSGRQFSNSRSEMNVSTLELGDSALYLCASSLDTYGYTFGSGTRLTVV.

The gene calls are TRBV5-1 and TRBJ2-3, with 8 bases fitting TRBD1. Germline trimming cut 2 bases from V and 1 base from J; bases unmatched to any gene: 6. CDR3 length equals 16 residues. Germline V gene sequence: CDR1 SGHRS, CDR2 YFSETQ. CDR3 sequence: CASSLDRGIRTDTQYF. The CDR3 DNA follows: TGCGCCAGCAGCTTAGACAGGGGAATACGCACAGATACGCAGTATTTT.

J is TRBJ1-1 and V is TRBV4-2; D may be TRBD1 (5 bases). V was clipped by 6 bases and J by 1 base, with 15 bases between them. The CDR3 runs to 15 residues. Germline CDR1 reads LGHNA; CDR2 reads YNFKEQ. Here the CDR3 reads CASSPATTGNTEAFF. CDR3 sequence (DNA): TGTGCCAGCAGTCCTGCTACCACAGGGAACACTGAAGCTTTCTTT.

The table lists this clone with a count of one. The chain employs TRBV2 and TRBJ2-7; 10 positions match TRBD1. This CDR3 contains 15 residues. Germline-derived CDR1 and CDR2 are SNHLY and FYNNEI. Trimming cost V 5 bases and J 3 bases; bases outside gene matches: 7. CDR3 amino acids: CASSPRTGGHYEQYF. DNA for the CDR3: TGTGCCAGCAGTCCTCGGACAGGGGGACACTACGAGCAGTACTTC.

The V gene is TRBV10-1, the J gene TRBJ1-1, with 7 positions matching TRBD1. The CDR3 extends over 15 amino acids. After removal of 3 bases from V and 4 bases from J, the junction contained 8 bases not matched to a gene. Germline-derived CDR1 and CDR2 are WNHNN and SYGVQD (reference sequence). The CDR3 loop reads CASSETGALTTEAFF. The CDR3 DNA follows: TGCGCCAGCAGTGAAACAGGGGCTCTGACCACTGAAGCTTTCTTT.

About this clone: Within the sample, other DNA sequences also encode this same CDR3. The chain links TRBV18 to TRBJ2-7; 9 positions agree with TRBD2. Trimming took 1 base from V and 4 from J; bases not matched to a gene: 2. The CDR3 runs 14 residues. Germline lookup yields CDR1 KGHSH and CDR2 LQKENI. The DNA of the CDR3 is TGTGCCAGCTCACCACGCGGGGGGGCTTACGAGCAGTACTTC. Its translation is CASSPRGGAYEQYF.

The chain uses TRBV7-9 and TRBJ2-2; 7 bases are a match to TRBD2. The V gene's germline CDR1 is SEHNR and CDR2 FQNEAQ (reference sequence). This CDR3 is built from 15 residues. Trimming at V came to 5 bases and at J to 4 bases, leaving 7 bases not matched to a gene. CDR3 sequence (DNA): TGTGCCAGCAGCCCGAGAGCGGGGTTCACCGGGGAGCTGTTTTTT. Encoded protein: CASSPRAGFTGELFF.

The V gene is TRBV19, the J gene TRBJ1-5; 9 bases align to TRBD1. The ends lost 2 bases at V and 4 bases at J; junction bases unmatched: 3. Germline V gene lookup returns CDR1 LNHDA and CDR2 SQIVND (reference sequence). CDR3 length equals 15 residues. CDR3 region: CASSILGQGNQPQHF. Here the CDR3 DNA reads TGTGCCAGTAGTATACTGGGACAGGGAAATCAGCCCCAGCATTTT.

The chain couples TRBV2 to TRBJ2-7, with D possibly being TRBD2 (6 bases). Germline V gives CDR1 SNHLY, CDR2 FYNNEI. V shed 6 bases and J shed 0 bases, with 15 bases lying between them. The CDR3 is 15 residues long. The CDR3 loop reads CASRGGDWSSYEQYF. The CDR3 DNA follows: TGTGCCAGCAGAGGAGGGGACTGGAGCTCCTACGAGCAGTACTTC.

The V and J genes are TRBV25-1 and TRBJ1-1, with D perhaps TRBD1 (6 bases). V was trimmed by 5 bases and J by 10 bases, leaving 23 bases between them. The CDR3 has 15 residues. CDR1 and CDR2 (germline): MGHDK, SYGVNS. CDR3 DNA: TGTGCCAGCAGTCAGACAGGAATTCGGTCCAGTGGAGCTTTCTTT. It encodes CASSQTGIRSSGAFF.

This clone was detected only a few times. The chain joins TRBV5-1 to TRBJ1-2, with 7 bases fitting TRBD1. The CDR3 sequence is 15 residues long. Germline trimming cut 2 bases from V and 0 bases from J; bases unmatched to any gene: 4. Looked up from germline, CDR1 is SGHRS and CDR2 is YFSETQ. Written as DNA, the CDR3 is TGCGCCAGCAGCTTTACGACAGGGACTAACTATGGCTACACCTTC. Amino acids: CASSFTTGTNYGYTF.

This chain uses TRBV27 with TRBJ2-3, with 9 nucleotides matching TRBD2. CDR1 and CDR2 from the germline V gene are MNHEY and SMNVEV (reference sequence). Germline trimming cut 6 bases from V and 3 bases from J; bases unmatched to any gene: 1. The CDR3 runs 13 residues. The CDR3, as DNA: TGTGCCAGCAGGACTAGCGGAACAGATACGCAGTATTTT. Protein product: CASRTSGTDTQYF.

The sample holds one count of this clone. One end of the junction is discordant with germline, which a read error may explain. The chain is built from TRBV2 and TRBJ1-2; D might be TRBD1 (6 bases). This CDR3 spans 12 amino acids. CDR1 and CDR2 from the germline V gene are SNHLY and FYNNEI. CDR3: CASSSDSLRPVF. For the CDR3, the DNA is TGTGCCAGCAGTTCGGACAGCCTACGCCCAGTCTTC.

CDR3 sequence reads: CASSLDGANQPQHF. The CDR3 nucleotides are TGTGCCAGCAGCTTAGATGGGGCGAATCAGCCCCAGCATTTT. This sequence joins TRBV7-9 and TRBJ1-5; D is perhaps TRBD1 (5 bases). The germline V and J ends were trimmed by 1 base and 4 bases, with 8 bases remaining between them. Germline V CDR1 and CDR2: SEHNR, FQNEAQ (reference sequence). The CDR3 has 14 residues.

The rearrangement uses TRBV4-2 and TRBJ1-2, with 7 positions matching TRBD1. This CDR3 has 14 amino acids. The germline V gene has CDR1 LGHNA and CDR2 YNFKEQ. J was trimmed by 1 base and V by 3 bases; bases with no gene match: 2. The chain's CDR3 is CASSQGDSNYGYTF. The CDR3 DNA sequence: TGTGCCAGCAGCCAGGGGGACAGTAACTATGGCTACACCTTC.

CDR3 sequence: CAWSVRAGGDEQFF. The CDR3 DNA reads TGTGCCTGGAGTGTAAGGGCAGGGGGCGATGAGCAGTTCTTC. The chain is built from TRBV30 and TRBJ2-1, with 8 bases matching TRBD1. V lost 0 bases, J lost 8 bases, and 6 bases stayed unmatched. CDR1 GTSNPN and CDR2 SVGIG come from the germline V gene (reference sequence). This CDR3 comprises 14 residues.

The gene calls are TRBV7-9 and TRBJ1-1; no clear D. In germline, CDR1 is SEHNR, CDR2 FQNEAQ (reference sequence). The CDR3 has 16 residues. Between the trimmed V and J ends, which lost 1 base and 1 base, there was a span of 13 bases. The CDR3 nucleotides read TGTGCCAGCAGCTTAGAGTTCCGGTCTGCGAACACTGAAGCTTTCTTT. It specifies CASSLEFRSANTEAFF.

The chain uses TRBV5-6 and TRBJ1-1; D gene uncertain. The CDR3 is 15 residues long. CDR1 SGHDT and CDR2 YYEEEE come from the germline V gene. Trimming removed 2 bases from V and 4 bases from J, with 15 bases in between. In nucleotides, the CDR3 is TGTGCCAGCAGCTTTGGGAGGGCGCGGGGCACTGAAGCTTTCTTT. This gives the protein CASSFGRARGTEAFF.